These T cell receptor beta chains were read from a single sample in a study of blood T cell repertoires in COVID-19. Profiled with immunoSEQ multiplex PCR; TCRdb holds only in-frame clones, not every one. Of just over 300,000 clones detected, approximately 90% appear once; the ten largest clones hold approximately 2%. The specimen sequenced was peripheral blood. The origin of the receptors is a young man with active or convalescent COVID-19. Each CDR3 is given with its conserved first and last residue. D genes are given only for firm matches. Clone size is given for some rows only: seen once, a few or many times, or a class if the clone is expanded.

D gene	clone size	J gene	V gene	CDR3 protein	CDR3 DNA
TRBD1	.	TRBJ1-2	TRBV7-2	CASSIPPNTGGGYTF	TGTGCCAGCAGTATACCGCCGAATACAGGGGGTGGCTACACCTTC
TRBD1	.	TRBJ2-1	TRBV11-2	CASSMDRGGEQFF	TGTGCCAGCAGCATGGACAGGGGTGGTGAGCAGTTCTTC
TRBD1	.	TRBJ2-7	TRBV6-5	CATPRDRGGREQYF	TGTGCCACTCCAAGGGACAGGGGGGGCCGCGAGCAGTACTTC
.	.	TRBJ2-3	TRBV5-4	CASSLGGTSTDTQYF	TGTGCCAGCAGCTTGGGTGGGACTAGCACAGATACGCAGTATTTT
TRBD2	.	TRBJ2-1	TRBV9	CASSVTSGYNEQFF	TGTGCCAGCAGCGTTACTAGCGGATACAATGAGCAGTTCTTC
TRBD2	.	TRBJ2-5	TRBV18	CASSQTEYPGRKTQYF	TGTGCCAGCTCGCAGACCGAGTACCCCGGGAGGAAGACCCAGTACTTC
TRBD1	.	TRBJ2-2	TRBV7-9	CASSLGTGLNTGELFF	TGTGCCAGCAGCTTAGGGACAGGCCTCAACACCGGGGAGCTGTTTTTT
TRBD2	once	TRBJ2-3	TRBV4-2	CASSPGTSGSGDTQYF	TGTGCCAGCAGCCCAGGGACTAGCGGATCAGGAGATACGCAGTATTTT
TRBD2	.	TRBJ2-2	TRBV10-3	CAISEWAGVLPGELFF	TGTGCCATCAGTGAATGGGCGGGGGTCCTCCCGGGGGAGCTGTTTTTT
.	.	TRBJ2-7	TRBV15	CATSSLFNREQYF	TGTGCCACCAGCTCACTATTCAACCGCGAGCAGTACTTC
TRBD1	.	TRBJ2-3	TRBV18	CASSPSDRGPLDTQYF	TGTGCCAGCTCACCCTCGGACAGGGGGCCATTGGATACGCAGTATTTT
.	once	TRBJ1-5	TRBV21-1	CASSKGTVREVQPQHF	TGTGCCAGCAGCAAAGGGACAGTTCGAGAGGTTCAGCCCCAGCATTTT
TRBD2	.	TRBJ2-7	TRBV10-1	CASSHRRASGLYEQYF	TGCGCCAGCTCCCATCGGCGGGCTAGCGGGTTGTACGAGCAGTACTTC
TRBD1	.	TRBJ2-5	TRBV24-1	CATSDWDSQETQYF	TGTGCCACCAGTGACTGGGACAGTCAAGAGACCCAGTACTTC
.	.	TRBJ2-2	TRBV19	CASSISGNTGELFF	TGTGCCAGTAGTATTTCAGGGAACACCGGGGAGCTGTTTTTT
TRBD2	once	TRBJ2-7	TRBV4-1	CASSQESLAGGFRSYEQYF	TGCGCCAGCAGCCAAGAGTCCCTAGCGGGAGGATTCCGCTCCTACGAGCAGTACTTC
.	once	TRBJ2-1	TRBV27	CASQWDSRISEQFF	TGTGCCAGCCAATGGGACTCCCGAATAAGTGAGCAGTTCTTC
.	.	TRBJ1-4	TRBV3-1/TRBV3-2	CASSRSATNEKLFF	TGTGCCAGCAGCCGGAGTGCAACTAATGAAAAACTGTTTTTT
TRBD1	.	TRBJ1-3	TRBV10-3	CAIRPDRSSGNTIYF	TGTGCCATCAGGCCGGACAGGAGCTCTGGAAACACCATATATTTT
TRBD2	.	TRBJ2-1	TRBV9	CASSHNIAGGPSYNEQFF	TGTGCCAGCAGCCACAACATAGCGGGGGGGCCCTCCTACAATGAGCAGTTCTTC
.	.	TRBJ1-3	TRBV5-4	CASSNGASGNTIYF	TGTGCCAGCAGCAACGGAGCGTCTGGAAACACCATATATTTT
TRBD1	few	TRBJ1-6	TRBV4-3	CASSRFDRANSPLHF	TGCGCCAGCAGCCGATTTGACAGGGCTAATTCACCCCTCCACTTT
.	once	TRBJ1-3	TRBV2	CAVQGNTIYF	TGTGCCGTCCAGGGAAACACCATATATTTT
TRBD1	.	TRBJ2-1	TRBV2	CASRVSLSNRGRFEQFF	TGTGCCAGCAGAGTCTCGCTATCCAACAGGGGGCGCTTTGAGCAGTTCTTC
.	once	TRBJ2-5	TRBV18	CASSPPSRVYPQETQYF	TGTGCCAGCTCACCCCCCAGCAGGGTCTATCCCCAAGAGACCCAGTACTTC
.	.	TRBJ1-3	TRBV15	CATSTSRGNTIYF	TGTGCCACCAGCACGTCACGGGGAAACACCATATATTTT